This T cell receptor beta chain was retrieved from a study of control samples from healthy donors and cancer patients. Libraries were prepared by immunoSEQ multiplex PCR; TCRdb keeps only in-frame clonotypes and omits some of them. Counted here are some 130,000 clones, 85% to 95% occurring once; the ten biggest clones make up about 1.5%. This CDR3 is built from 13 residues. Germline V gene lookup returns CDR1 GTSNPN and CDR2 SVGIG (reference sequence). Deletions cut 1 base from V and 5 bases from J, with 9 bases between. Sequencing was carried out using PBMCs. V gene TRBV30 combines with J gene TRBJ1-5; tentative D call: TRBD1 (5 bases). This sequence originates from a man aged 45 to 65 with head and neck cancer. The chain's CDR3 is CAWSAGGHQPQHF. CDR3 coding DNA: TGTGCCTGGAGTGCCGGGGGACATCAGCCCCAGCATTTT. The variable domain in full, completed from reference TRBV30 and TRBJ1-5, reads SQTIHQWPATLVQPVGSPLSLECTVEGTSNPNLYWYRQAAGRGLQLLFYSVGIGQISSEVPQNLSASRPQDRQFILSSKKLLLSDSGFYLCAWSAGGHQPQHFGDGTRLSIL.